This T cell receptor beta chain originates from a study of blood T cell repertoires in COVID-19 (TCRdb year 2020). Concerning the study at large: The collaborator samples originated in the United States, Italy and Spain and spanned the acute and convalescent phases of COVID-19. Subjects who had been exposed to COVID-19, were actively infected with it, or had recovered from it provided the deeply sampled blood TCRbeta repertoires that made up the dataset. The material from the prospective study consisted of cDNA or gDNA derived from T cells, B-cell-depleted T cells, or PBMCs. Where available, HLA class I and class II types were taken from metadata supplied by the sample provider and were not determined by assay-based typing. The sample metadata nearly always contained a de-identified subject ID, COVID-19 status, age in years and sex. The samples were drawn from two sources: the first 160 participants of the ongoing ImmuneRACE study, and 1,200 or so subjects contributed by 6 global collaborators. The repertoires were released in a freely available public database intended as a resource for research on the immune response to SARS-CoV-2.

The paper's findings and limits, for the study overall: Clinical and demographic metadata were provided uncurated, with the amount varying by source and participant.

The germline V gene encodes CDR1 MRHNA and CDR2 SNTAGT. Counted from cysteine to phenylalanine, this CDR3 has 15 amino acids. Just CDR3 DNA is preserved here, 45 bases in frame from base 1. V gives up 3 bases and J gives up 8 bases, and the segment between their germline ends measures 14 bases. TCRbeta CDR3 regions were amplified from genomic DNA using the immunoSEQ Assay, a bias-controlled multiplex PCR. The original pipeline was this. The number of nucleated cells in each sample was estimated by amplification of reference gene primers within the assay. To quantify the absolute abundance of each unique TCRbeta CDR3 rearrangement, sequence reads were collapsed and filtered. For each sample, productive Simpson clonality was calculated as the square root of Simpson's diversity index across productive rearrangements. The table comes from immuneACCESS by way of TCRdb, which keeps in-frame sequences with V and J called. Part of the clones is missing from these tables; in studies checked, under half for an unresolved V gene and the rest for unknown reasons. D and trimming come from the DNA, and the V and J calls and clone size come from that table. This sample is represented by fewer than 130,000 clones; around 89% of them were singletons. Of the sample, about 3% is held by the ten largest clones.

With respect to this clone: Its antigen is currently not known. The record has no base qualities; no much larger clone is one base away.

Collaborating institutions collected whole blood in K2EDTA tubes following their own protocols. For TCRbeta analysis, collaborators shipped samples as frozen whole blood, isolated PBMCs, or DNA extracted from either of those sample types. The chain links TRBV6-4 with TRBJ1-6; the D gene is possibly TRBD1, with 5 bases matching. The material sequenced was peripheral blood. The receptor was isolated from a woman aged 45-59 years with acute or convalescent COVID-19. The nucleotides are TGTGCCAGCAGTGAGGGCTTCGTCAGGGATTCACCCCTCCACTTT. This yields the protein CASSEGFVRDSPLHF.